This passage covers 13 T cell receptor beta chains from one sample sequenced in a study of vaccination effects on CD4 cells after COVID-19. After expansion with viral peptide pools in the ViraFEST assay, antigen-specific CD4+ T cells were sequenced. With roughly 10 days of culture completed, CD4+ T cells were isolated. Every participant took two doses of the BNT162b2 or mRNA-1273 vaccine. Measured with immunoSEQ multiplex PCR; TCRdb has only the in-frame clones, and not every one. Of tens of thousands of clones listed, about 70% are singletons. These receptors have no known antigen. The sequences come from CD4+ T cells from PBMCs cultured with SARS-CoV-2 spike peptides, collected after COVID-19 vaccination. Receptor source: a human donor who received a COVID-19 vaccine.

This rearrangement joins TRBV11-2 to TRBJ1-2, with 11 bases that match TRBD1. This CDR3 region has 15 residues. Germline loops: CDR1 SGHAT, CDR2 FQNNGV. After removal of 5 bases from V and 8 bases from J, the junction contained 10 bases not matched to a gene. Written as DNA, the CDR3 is TGTGCCAGCAGCGGCACCGGGACAGGGGGGTACGGCTACACCTTC. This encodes CASSGTGTGGYGYTF.

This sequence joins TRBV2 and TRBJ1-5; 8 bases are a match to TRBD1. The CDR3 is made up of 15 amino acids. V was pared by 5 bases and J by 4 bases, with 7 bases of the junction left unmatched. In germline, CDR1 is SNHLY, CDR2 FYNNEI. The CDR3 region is CASSPGTGRNQPQHF. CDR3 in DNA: TGTGCCAGCAGTCCCGGGACAGGTCGAAATCAGCCCCAGCATTTT.

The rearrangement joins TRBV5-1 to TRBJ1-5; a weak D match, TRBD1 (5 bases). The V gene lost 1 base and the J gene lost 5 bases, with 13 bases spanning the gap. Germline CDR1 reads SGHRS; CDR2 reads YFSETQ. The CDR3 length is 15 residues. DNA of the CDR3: TGCGCCAGCAGCTTGACAGGTCTATCCGATCAGCCCCAGCATTTT. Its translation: CASSLTGLSDQPQHF.

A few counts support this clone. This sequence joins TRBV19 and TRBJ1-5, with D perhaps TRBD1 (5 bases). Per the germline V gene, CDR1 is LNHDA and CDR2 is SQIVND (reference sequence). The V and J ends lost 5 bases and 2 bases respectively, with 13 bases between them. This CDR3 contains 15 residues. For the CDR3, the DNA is TGTGCCAGTAGTTCATCGGGGGGAGGCAATCAGCCCCAGCATTTT. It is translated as CASSSSGGGNQPQHF.

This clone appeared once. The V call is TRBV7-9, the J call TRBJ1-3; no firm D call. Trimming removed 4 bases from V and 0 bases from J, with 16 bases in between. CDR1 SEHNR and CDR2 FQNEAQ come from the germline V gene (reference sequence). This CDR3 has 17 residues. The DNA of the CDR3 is TGTGCCAGCAGCTACCCGGTGGCAGCTAGCTCTGGAAACACCATATATTTT. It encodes CASSYPVAASSGNTIYF.

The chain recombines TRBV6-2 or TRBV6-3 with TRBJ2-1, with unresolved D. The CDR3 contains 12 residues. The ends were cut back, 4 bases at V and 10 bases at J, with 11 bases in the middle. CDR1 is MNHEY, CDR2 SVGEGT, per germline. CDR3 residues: CASSSRFVEQFF. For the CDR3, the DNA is TGTGCCAGCAGTTCTAGATTCGTGGAGCAGTTCTTC.

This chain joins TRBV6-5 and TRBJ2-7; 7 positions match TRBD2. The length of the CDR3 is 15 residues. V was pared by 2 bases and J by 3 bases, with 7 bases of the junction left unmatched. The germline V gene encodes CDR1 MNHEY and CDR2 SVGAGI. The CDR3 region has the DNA TGTGCCAGCAGTTACGCGGCGGGAGCGAGCTACGAGCAGTACTTC. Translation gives CASSYAAGASYEQYF.

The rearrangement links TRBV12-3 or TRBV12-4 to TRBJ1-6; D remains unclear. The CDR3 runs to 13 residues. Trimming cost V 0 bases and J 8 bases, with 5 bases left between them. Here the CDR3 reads CASSLALDSPLHF. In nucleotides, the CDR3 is TGTGCCAGCAGTTTAGCGTTAGATTCACCCCTCCACTTT.

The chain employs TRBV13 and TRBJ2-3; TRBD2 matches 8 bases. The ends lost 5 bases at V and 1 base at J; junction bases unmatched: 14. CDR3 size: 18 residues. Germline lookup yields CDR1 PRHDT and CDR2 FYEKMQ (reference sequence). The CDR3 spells CASSDTSTGTSGTDTQYF. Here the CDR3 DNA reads TGTGCCAGCAGCGACACCTCTACCGGGACTAGTGGCACAGATACGCAGTATTTT.

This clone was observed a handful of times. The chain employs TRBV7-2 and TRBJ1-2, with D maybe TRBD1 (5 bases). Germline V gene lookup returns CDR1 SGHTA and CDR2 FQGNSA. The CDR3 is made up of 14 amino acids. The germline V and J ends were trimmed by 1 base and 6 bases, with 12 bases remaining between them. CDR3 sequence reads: CASSLDRNGHGYTF. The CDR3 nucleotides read TGTGCCAGCAGCTTAGACAGGAATGGCCATGGCTACACCTTC.

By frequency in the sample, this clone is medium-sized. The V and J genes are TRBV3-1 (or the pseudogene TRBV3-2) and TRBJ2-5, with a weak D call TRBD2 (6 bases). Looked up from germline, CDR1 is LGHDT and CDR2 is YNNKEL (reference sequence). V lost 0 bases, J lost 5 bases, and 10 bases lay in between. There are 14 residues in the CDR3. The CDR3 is CASSQEDYGETQYF. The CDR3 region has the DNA TGTGCCAGCAGCCAAGAGGACTACGGGGAGACCCAGTACTTC.

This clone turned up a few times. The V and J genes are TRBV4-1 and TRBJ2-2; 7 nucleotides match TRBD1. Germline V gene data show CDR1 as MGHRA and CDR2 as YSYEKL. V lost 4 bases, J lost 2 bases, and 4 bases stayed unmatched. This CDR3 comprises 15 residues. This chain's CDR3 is CASSPGTANTGELFF. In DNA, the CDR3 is TGCGCCAGCAGCCCGGGGACAGCAAACACCGGGGAGCTGTTTTTT.

CDR3: CASSPLAGGSLAKNIQYF. In DNA form, the CDR3 reads TGTGCCAGTAGTCCACTAGCGGGGGGTTCTTTGGCCAAAAACATTCAGTACTTC. V gene TRBV19 combines with J gene TRBJ2-4, with TRBD2 identical over 12 bases. This CDR3 spans 18 amino acids. V lost 5 bases to trimming and J lost 1 base; unmatched junction nucleotides: 9. Germline V gives CDR1 LNHDA, CDR2 SQIVND (reference sequence).